The sequence of this T cell receptor beta chain was determined in a study of CD8 T cells in ankylosing spondylitis. Points from the study as a whole: Matched synovial fluid from ankylosing spondylitis patients was reported to be enriched for disease-linked clones. In ankylosing spondylitis blood, a motif of about eight highly homologous TCR beta variants appeared characteristic. CD8+ disease-linked clones were present at relatively low frequencies in blood.

For TCR beta, libraries came from quantitative 5'-RACE with molecular barcodes. One entry per CDR3 protein results from TCRdb running MiXCR on the 5' RACE reads. Here the sample spans about 540,000 distinct CDR3 sequences, about an eighth being singletons. Germline assignment: CDR1 DFQATT and CDR2 SNEGSKA (reference sequence). The CDR3 is 15 residues long. V lost 3 bases and J lost 6; bases outside the gene matches: 9. With regard to this clonotype: Its antigen is unidentified.

Sequenced: blood, either unsorted or a sorted T cell fraction (not recorded which). The J gene is TRBJ1-5, the V gene TRBV20-1; 9 bases fit TRBD1. This sequence originates from a male donor with ankylosing spondylitis. CDR3 residues: CSARDRTGAGQPQHF. The CDR3 DNA follows: TGCAGTGCTAGGGATAGGACAGGGGCTGGTCAGCCCCAGCATTTT.